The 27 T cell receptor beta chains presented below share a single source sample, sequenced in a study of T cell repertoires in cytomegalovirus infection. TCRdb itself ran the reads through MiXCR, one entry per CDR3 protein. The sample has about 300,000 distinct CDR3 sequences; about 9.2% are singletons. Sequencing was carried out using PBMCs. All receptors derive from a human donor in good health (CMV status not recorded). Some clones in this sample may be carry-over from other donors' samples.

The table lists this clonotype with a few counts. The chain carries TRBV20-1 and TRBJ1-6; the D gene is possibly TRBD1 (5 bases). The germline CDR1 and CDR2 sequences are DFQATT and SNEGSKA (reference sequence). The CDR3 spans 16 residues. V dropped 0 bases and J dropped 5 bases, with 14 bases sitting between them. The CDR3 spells CSARDPGGRNNSPLHF. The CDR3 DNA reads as TGCAGTGCTAGAGATCCTGGGGGGAGGAATAATTCACCCCTCCACTTT.

As DNA, the CDR3 is TGCAGTGCTAGCGTTACAGACTCTGAAGCTTTCTTT. Amino acids: CSASVTDSEAFF. J is TRBJ1-1 and V is TRBV20-1; D call uncertain. Per the germline V gene, CDR1 is DFQATT and CDR2 is SNEGSKA (reference sequence). Trimming removed 3 bases from V and 6 bases from J, with 11 bases in between. The CDR3 has 12 amino acids.

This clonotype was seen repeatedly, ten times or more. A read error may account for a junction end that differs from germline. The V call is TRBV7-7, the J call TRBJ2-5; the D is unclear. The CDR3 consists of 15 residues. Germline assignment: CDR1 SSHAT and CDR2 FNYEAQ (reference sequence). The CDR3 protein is CASSLGTLSRETQYF. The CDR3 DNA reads TGTGCTAGCAGCTTAGGCACATTAAGTCGGGAGACCCAGTACTTC.

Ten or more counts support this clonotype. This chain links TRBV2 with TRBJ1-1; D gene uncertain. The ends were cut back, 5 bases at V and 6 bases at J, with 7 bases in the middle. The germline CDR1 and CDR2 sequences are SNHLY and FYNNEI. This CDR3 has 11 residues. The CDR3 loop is CASSNYAEAFF. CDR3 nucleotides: TGTGCCAGCAGTAATTACGCTGAAGCTTTCTTT.

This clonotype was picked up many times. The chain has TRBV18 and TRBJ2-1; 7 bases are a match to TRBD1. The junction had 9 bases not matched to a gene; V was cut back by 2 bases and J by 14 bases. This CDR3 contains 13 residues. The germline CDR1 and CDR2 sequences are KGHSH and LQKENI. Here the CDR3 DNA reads TGTGCCAGCTCACCAGGGACAGAAGGGGGCAAGTTCTTC. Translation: CASSPGTEGGKFF.

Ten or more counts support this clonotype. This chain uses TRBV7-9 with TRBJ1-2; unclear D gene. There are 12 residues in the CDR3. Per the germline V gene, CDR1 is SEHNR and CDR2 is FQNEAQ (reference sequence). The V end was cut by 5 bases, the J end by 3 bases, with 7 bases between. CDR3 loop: CASSPTHYGYTF. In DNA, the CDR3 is TGTGCCAGCAGCCCTACACACTATGGCTACACCTTC.

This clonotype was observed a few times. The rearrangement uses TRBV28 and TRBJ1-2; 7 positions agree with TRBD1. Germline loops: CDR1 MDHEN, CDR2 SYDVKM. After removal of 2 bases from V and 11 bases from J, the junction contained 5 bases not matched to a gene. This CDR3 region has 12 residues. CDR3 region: CASSLPTGRYTF. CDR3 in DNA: TGTGCCAGCAGTTTACCGACAGGGCGGTACACCTTC.

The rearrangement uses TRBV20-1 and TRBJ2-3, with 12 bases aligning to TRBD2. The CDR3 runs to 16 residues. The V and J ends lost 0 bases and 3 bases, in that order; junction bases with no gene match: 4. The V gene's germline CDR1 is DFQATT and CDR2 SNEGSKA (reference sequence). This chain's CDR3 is CSARDELAGGTDTQYF. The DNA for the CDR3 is TGCAGTGCTAGAGACGAACTAGCGGGGGGAACAGATACGCAGTATTTT.

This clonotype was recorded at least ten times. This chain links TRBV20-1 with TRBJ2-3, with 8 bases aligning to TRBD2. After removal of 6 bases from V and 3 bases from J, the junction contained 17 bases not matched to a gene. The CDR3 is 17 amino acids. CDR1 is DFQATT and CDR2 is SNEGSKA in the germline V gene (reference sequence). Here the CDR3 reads CSARKLSLSGITDTQYF. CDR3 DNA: TGCAGTGCCAGAAAACTCTCTCTTAGCGGGATAACAGATACGCAGTATTTT.

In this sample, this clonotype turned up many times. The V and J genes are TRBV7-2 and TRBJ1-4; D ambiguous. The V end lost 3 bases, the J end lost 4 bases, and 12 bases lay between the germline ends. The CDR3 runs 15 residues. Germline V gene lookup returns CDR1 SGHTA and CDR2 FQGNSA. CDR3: CASSLGGLINEKLFF. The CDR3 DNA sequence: TGTGCCAGCAGCTTGGGAGGACTCATTAATGAAAAACTGTTTTTT. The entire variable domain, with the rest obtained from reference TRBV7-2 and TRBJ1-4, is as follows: GAGVSQSPSNKVTEKGKDVELRCDPISGHTALYWYRQSLGQGLEFLIYFQGNSAPDKSGLPSDRFSAERTGGSVSTLTIQRTQQEDSAVYLCASSLGGLINEKLFFGSGTQLSVL.

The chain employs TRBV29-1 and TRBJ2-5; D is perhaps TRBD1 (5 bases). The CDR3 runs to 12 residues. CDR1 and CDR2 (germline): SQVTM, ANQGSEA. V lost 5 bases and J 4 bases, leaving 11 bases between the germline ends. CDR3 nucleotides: TGCAGCGTTCTACAGGTGGGAGAGACCCAGTACTTC. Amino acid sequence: CSVLQVGETQYF.

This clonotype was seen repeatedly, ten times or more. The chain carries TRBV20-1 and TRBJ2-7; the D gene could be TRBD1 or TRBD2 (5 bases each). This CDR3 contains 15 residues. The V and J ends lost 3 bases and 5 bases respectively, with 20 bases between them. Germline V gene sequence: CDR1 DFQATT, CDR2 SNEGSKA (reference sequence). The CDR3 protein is CSASPSGTPKNEQYV. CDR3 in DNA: TGCAGTGCTAGCCCCTCCGGGACCCCGAAGAACGAGCAGTACGTC.

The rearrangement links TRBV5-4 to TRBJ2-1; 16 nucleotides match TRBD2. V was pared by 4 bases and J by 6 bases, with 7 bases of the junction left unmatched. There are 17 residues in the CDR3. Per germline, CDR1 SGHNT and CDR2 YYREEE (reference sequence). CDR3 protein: CASSAGTSGGGSNEQFF. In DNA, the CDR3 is TGTGCCAGCAGCGCCGGGACTAGCGGGGGGGGGTCCAATGAGCAGTTCTTC.

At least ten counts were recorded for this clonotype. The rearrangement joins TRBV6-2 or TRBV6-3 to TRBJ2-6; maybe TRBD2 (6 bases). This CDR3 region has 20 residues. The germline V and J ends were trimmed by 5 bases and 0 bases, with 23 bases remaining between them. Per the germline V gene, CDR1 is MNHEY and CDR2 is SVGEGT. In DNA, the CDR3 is TGTGCCAGCAGTCCCTCGCCCCGAAGGCAGGGACTCTCTGGGGCCAACGTCCTGACTTTC. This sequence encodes CASSPSPRRQGLSGANVLTF.

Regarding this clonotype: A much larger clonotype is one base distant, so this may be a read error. The CDR3 DNA is TGTGCCAGCAGTTTGGGACCCCAGAGCACTGAAGCTTTCTTT. This translates into CASSLGPQSTEAFF. J is TRBJ1-1 and V is TRBV12-3 or TRBV12-4; a weak D match, TRBD1 (5 bases). This CDR3 contains 14 residues. With 3 bases removed from V and 4 bases from J, the gap between germline ends came to 12 bases.

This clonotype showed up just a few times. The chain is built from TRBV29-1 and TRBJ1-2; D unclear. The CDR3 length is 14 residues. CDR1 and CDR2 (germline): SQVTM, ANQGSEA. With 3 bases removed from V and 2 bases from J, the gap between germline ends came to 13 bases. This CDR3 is CSVDGVNTNYGYTF. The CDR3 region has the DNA TGCAGCGTTGATGGGGTAAACACGAACTATGGCTACACCTTC. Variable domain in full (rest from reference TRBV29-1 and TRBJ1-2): SAVISQKPSRDICQRGTSLTIQCQVDSQVTMMFWYRQQPGQSLTLIATANQGSEATYESGFVIDKFPISRPNLTFSTLTVSNMSPEDSSIYLCSVDGVNTNYGYTFGSGTRLTVV.

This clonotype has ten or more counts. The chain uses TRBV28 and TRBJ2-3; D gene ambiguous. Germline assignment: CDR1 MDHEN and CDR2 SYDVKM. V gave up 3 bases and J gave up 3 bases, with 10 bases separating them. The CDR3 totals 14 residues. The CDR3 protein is CASSLGSRTDTQYF. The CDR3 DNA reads TGTGCCAGCAGTTTGGGCAGTCGGACAGATACGCAGTATTTT.

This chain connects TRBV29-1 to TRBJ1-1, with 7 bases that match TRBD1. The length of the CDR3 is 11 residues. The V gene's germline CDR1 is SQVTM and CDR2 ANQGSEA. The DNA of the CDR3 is TGCAGGGGACAGTTGAACACTGAAGCTTTCTTT. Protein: CRGQLNTEAFF.

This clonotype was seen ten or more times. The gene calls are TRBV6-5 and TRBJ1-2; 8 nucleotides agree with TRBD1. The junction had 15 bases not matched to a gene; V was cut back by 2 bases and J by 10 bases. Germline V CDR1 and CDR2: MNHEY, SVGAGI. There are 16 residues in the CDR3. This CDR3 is CASSYQLDRDRNFYTF. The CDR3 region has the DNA TGTGCCAGCAGTTACCAGCTGGACCGGGACAGGAATTTCTACACCTTC.

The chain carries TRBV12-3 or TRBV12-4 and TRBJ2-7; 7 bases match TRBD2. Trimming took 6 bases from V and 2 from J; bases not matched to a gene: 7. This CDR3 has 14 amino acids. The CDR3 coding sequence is TGTGCCAGCAGAATTGGGGGGGGTGCCTACGAGCAGTACTTC. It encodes CASRIGGGAYEQYF.

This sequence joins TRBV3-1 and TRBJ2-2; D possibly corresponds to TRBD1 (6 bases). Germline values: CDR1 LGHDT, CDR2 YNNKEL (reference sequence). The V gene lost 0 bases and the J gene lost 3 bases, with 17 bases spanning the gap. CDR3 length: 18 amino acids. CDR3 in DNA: TGTGCCAGCAGCCAAGAGGCCACCCGGACAGCACACACCGGGGAGCTGTTTTTT. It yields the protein CASSQEATRTAHTGELFF.

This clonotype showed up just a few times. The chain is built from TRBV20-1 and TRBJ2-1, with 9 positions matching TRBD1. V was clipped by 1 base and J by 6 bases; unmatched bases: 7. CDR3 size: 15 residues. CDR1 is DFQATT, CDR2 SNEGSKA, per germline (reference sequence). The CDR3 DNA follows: TGCAGTGCTAGAGTCACAGGGGGCGCTTTCAATGAGCAGTTCTTC. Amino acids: CSARVTGGAFNEQFF.

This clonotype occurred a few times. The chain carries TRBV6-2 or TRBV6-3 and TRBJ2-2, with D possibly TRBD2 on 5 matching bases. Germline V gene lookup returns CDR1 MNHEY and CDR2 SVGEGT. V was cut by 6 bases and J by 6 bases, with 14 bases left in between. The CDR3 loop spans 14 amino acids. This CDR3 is CASRKGEYSGELFF. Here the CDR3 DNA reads TGTGCCAGCAGGAAGGGAGAGTATTCCGGGGAGCTGTTTTTT.

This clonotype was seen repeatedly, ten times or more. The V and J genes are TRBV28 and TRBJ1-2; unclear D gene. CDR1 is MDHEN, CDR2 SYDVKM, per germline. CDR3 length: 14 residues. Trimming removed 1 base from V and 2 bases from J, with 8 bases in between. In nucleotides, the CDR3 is TGTGCCAGCAGTTTATCTTCTGGGAACTATGGCTACACCTTC. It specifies CASSLSSGNYGYTF.

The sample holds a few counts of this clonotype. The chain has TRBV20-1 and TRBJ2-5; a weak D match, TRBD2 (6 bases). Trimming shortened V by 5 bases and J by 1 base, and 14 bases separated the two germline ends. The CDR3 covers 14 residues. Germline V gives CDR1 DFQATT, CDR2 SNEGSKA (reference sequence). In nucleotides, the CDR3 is TGCAGTGCTGTGTACGTGCGGGGCCAAGAGACCCAGTACTTC. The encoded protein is CSAVYVRGQETQYF.

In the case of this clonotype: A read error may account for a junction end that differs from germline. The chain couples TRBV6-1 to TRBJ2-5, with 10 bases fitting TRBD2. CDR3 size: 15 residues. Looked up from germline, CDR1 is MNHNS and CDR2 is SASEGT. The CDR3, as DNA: TGTGCCAGCAGTCACGCTAGCGGGGGCCAAGAGACCCAATACTTC. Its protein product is CASSHASGGQETQYF.

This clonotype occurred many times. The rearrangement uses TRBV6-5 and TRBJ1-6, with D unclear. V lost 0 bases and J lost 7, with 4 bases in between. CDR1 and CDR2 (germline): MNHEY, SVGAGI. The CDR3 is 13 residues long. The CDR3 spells CASSYSLNSPLHF. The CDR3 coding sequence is TGTGCCAGCAGTTACTCTTTGAATTCACCCCTCCACTTT.